This is a list of T cell receptor beta chains from one sample in a study of OX40 agonist ivuxolimab in advanced cancers. Assay used: immunoSEQ multiplex PCR; TCRdb lists only in-frame clones, some missing. The profile shows 100,000 to 150,000 clones, 75% to 95% of them singletons. The sample consisted of CD4+ or CD8+ T cells sorted from blood, taken in a trial of the OX40 agonist ivuxolimab. All receptors come from an adult with an advanced solid tumor such as melanoma, head and neck, liver or kidney cancer. Both conserved end residues are part of each CDR3. D genes are given only for firm matches. The size field is filled for only some rows; it gives once, few, many or a size class.

d_call	v_call	clone_size	j_call	cdr3_nt	cdr3_aa
NA	TRBV2	NA	TRBJ2-1	TGTGCCAGCAGCCAAGATCCGTCCTACAATGAGCAGTTCTTC	CASSQDPSYNEQFF
NA	TRBV27	NA	TRBJ1-1	TGTGCCAGCAGCCGCATCCCCTTCACGCGGGTTTGGTACACTGAAGCTTTCTTT	CASSRIPFTRVWYTEAFF
NA	TRBV27	NA	TRBJ1-2	TGTGCCAGCAGTTTCCCCCCCGAATGGAACGGCTACACCTTC	CASSFPPEWNGYTF
NA	TRBV25-1	NA	TRBJ2-7	TGTGCCAGCAGTGAATCTGGGACAAGATACGAGCAGTACTTC	CASSESGTRYEQYF
NA	TRBV28	once	TRBJ2-6	TGTGCCAGCAGTTCTGGCAGCCTCTCTGGGGCCAACGTCCTGACTTTC	CASSSGSLSGANVLTF
NA	TRBV5-1	once	TRBJ1-2	TGCGCCAGCAGCCTAGGGTTGGTTCAGGCGAATAACTATGGCTACACCTTC	CASSLGLVQANNYGYTF
NA	TRBV5-1	NA	TRBJ2-6	TGCGCCAGCAGCTTGGCGGGGTGGGCAGACTCTGGGGCCAACGTCCTGACTTTC	CASSLAGWADSGANVLTF
TRBD1	TRBV19	once	TRBJ2-1	TGTGCCAGTAGTATAACCCCGGACAGGGGGCATCACAATGAGCAGTTCTTC	CASSITPDRGHHNEQFF
NA	TRBV10-1	NA	TRBJ2-2	TGCGACAGCAGTTCGGGACAGAACACCGGGGAGCTGTTTTTT	CDSSSGQNTGELFF
TRBD1	TRBV7-9	NA	TRBJ1-1	TGTGCCAGCAGCCAGGGGGTGAACACTGAAGCTTTCTTT	CASSQGVNTEAFF
TRBD2	TRBV5-1	NA	TRBJ2-2	TGCGCCAGCAGCTTGGCGGTAGCGGGAGGGCCAATCACCGGGGAGCTGTTTTTT	CASSLAVAGGPITGELFF
TRBD2	TRBV19	NA	TRBJ2-3	TGTGCCAGTAGTATAGGATCGGGCGGGAGCTATGCAGATACGCAGTATTTT	CASSIGSGGSYADTQYF
NA	TRBV6-5	NA	TRBJ1-5	TGTGCCAGCAGTAAGTTCGATAGCAATCAGCCCCAGCATTTT	CASSKFDSNQPQHF
NA	TRBV18	NA	TRBJ1-5	TGTGCCAGCTCACCGGTCCAGGGTGTTGGCCAGCCCCAGCATTTT	CASSPVQGVGQPQHF
NA	TRBV19	NA	TRBJ1-1	TGTGCCAGTAGTTGGGGGCTAAACACTGAAGCTTTCTTT	CASSWGLNTEAFF
TRBD1	TRBV7-8	NA	TRBJ2-7	TGTGCCAGCAGCTCCCGGGGACAGGCTTACGAGCAGTACTTC	CASSSRGQAYEQYF
TRBD1	TRBV5-1	few	TRBJ2-2	TGCGCCAGCAGCCAATCGAGGGGGCGCGACACCGGGGAGCTGTTTTTT	CASSQSRGRDTGELFF
TRBD1	TRBV30	once	TRBJ1-5	TGTGCCTGGAGGGATACAGGGGGATTTCAGCCCCAGCATTTT	CAWRDTGGFQPQHF
NA	TRBV5-4	once	TRBJ2-1	TGTGCCAGCAGCCAGCGTGGTACCTACAATGAGCAGTTCTTC	CASSQRGTYNEQFF
NA	TRBV27	NA	TRBJ2-3	TGTGCCAGCAGTTTACTAGGGGACGTCGGTACGCAGTATTTT	CASSLLGDVGTQYF